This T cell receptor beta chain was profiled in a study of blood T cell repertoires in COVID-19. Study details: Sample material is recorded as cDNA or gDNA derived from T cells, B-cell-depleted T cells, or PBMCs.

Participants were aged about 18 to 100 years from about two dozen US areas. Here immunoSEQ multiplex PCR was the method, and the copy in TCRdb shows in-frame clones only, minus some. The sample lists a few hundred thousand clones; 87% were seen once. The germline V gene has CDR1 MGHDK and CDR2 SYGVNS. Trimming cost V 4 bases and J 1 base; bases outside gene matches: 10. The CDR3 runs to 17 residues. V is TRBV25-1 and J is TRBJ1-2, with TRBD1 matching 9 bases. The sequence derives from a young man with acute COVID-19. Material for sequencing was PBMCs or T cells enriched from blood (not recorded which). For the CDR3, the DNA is TGTGCCAGCAGTGTAACAGGGGGCGGAATTTTTAACTATGGCTACACCTTC. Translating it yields CASSVTGGGIFNYGYTF.